These 20 T cell receptor beta chains came from one sample sequenced in a study of OX40 agonist ivuxolimab in advanced cancers. The table came from immunoSEQ multiplex PCR; TCRdb's copy has only in-frame clones and leaves some out. The sample has 70,000 to 90,000 clones, approximately 84% seen once. This specimen consisted of CD4+ or CD8+ T cells sorted from blood, obtained in a trial of the OX40 agonist ivuxolimab. These receptors were collected from an adult with an advanced solid tumor such as melanoma, head and neck, liver or kidney cancer.

The chain links TRBV2 to TRBJ2-7, with D perhaps TRBD1 (5 bases). CDR3 length: 11 residues. V lost 4 bases and J lost 6, with 7 bases in between. Per germline, CDR1 SNHLY and CDR2 FYNNEI. Written as DNA, the CDR3 is TGTGCCAGCAGTGTAAGGGGCGAGCAGTACTTC. Its protein is CASSVRGEQYF.

V gene TRBV7-2 combines with J gene TRBJ1-6, with a possible D match to TRBD1 (5 bases). CDR1 is SGHTA, CDR2 FQGNSA, per germline. Trimming removed 3 bases from V and 7 bases from J, with 13 bases in between. The CDR3 loop spans 15 amino acids. CDR3 amino acids: CASSFRVGENSPLHF. The DNA of the CDR3 is TGTGCCAGCAGCTTCAGGGTAGGAGAAAATTCACCCCTCCACTTT.

Only a few counts were recorded for this clone. J is TRBJ1-1 and V is TRBV27; D unclear. Germline V gives CDR1 MNHEY, CDR2 SMNVEV (reference sequence). Trimming removed 2 bases at V and 1 base at J, with 14 bases between. CDR3 size: 16 residues. The CDR3 bases are TGTGCCAGCAGTTTAATTACACCTTATGGGAACACTGAAGCTTTCTTT. Protein sequence: CASSLITPYGNTEAFF.

The rearrangement links TRBV11-2 to TRBJ2-3; D is perhaps TRBD1 or TRBD2 (5 bases each). Trimming took 4 bases from V and 4 from J, leaving 15 bases between them. The CDR3 has 15 residues. CDR1 and CDR2 (germline): SGHAT, FQNNGV. CDR3 coding DNA: TGTGCCAGCAGCTGGGACGGCCTGGTCTCAGATACGCAGTATTTT. This sequence encodes CASSWDGLVSDTQYF.

The rearrangement joins TRBV23-1 to TRBJ2-5; D call uncertain. TRBV23-1 is an ORF, with its function uncertain. This CDR3 has 15 amino acids. The V gene lost 0 bases and the J gene lost 7 bases, with 15 bases spanning the gap. The CDR3 reads CASSQSENSLRTQYF. DNA of the CDR3: TGCGCCAGCAGTCAATCGGAAAACAGCCTCCGGACCCAGTACTTC.

Points on this clone: At one end, the junction sequence differs from germline, possibly due to a read error. This sequence joins TRBV6-5 and TRBJ1-2; D unclear. This CDR3 spans 12 amino acids. Per the germline V gene, CDR1 is MNHEY and CDR2 is SVGAGI. CDR3 DNA: TGTGCCAGCAGTTACTCGAACTCTGGCTACACCTTC. Translation gives CASSYSNSGYTF.

This chain links TRBV19 with TRBJ2-1; 7 bases are a match to TRBD1. CDR1 is LNHDA, CDR2 SQIVND, per germline (reference sequence). Germline trimming cut 7 bases from V and 4 bases from J; bases unmatched to any gene: 10. The CDR3 sequence is 15 residues long. CDR3 nucleotides: TGTGCCAGTACCCCGACCGGGACAGCTTACAATGAGCAGTTCTTC. Translating gives CASTPTGTAYNEQFF. The full variable domain, with the rest looked up from reference TRBV19 and TRBJ2-1, is DGGITQSPKYLFRKEGQNVTLSCEQNLNHDAMYWYRQDPGQGLRLIYYSQIVNDFQKGDIAEGYSVSREKKESFPLTVTSAQKNPTAFYLCASTPTGTAYNEQFFGPGTRLTVL.

In this sample, this clone turned up a few times. This sequence joins TRBV10-3 and TRBJ2-1; 11 bases align to TRBD2. The CDR3 is 19 residues long. CDR1 ENHRY and CDR2 SYGVKD come from the germline V gene. V shed 0 bases and J 7 bases; nucleotides not matched to a gene: 14. CDR3 bases: TGTGCCATCAGTGAGTCCCCCCCTTCACTAGCGGGAGAAGGAAATGAGCAGTTCTTC. It encodes CAISESPPSLAGEGNEQFF.

The V call is TRBV5-1, the J call TRBJ2-3; 7 bases line up with TRBD1. Trimming took 4 bases from V and 4 from J; bases not matched to a gene: 6. Germline V gives CDR1 SGHRS, CDR2 YFSETQ. The length of the CDR3 is 14 residues. The CDR3 spells CASSPTGSSDTQYF. Here the CDR3 DNA reads TGCGCCAGCAGCCCGACAGGGAGTTCAGATACGCAGTATTTT.

This chain connects TRBV7-9 to TRBJ2-3, with D uncertain. V lost 1 base to trimming and J lost 0 bases, with 8 bases between them. CDR1 is SEHNR and CDR2 is FQNEAQ in the germline V gene (reference sequence). This CDR3 has 15 residues. The CDR3 DNA sequence: TGTGCCAGCAGCTTAGTAGACGGAAGCACAGATACGCAGTATTTT. This codes for CASSLVDGSTDTQYF. Combining the CDR3 with reference TRBV7-9 and TRBJ2-3 gives the whole variable domain DTGVSQNPRHKITKRGQNVTFRCDPISEHNRLYWYRQTLGQGPEFLTYFQNEAQLEKSRLLSDRFSAERPKGSFSTLEIQRTEQGDSAMYLCASSLVDGSTDTQYFGPGTRLTVL.

This clone was seen more than once but under ten times. CDR3 in amino acids: CASSGVSGNTIYF. The DNA for the CDR3 is TGTGCCAGCAGCGGGGTCTCCGGAAACACCATATATTTT. This chain links TRBV9 with TRBJ1-3; no firm D call. The CDR3 contains 13 residues. CDR1 is SGDLS and CDR2 is YYNGEE in the germline V gene. Deletions cut 3 bases from V and 4 bases from J, with 8 bases between.

The chain has TRBV9 and TRBJ2-5, with a possible D match to TRBD2 (5 bases). The V gene lost 2 bases and the J gene lost 2 bases, with 10 bases spanning the gap. Per germline, CDR1 SGDLS and CDR2 YYNGEE. This CDR3 region has 14 residues. CDR3 sequence (DNA): TGTGCCAGCAGCGTGGCACAGCGGCAAGAGACCCAGTACTTC. Protein: CASSVAQRQETQYF.

This clone appeared once. The chain has TRBV6-5 and TRBJ1-2; D is ambiguous. V was clipped by 5 bases and J by 4 bases, with 11 bases between them. Germline V gene sequence: CDR1 MNHEY, CDR2 SVGAGI. This CDR3 is 13 amino acids long. The CDR3 region is CASSRVPPYGYTF. For the CDR3, the DNA is TGTGCCAGCAGTCGAGTCCCCCCCTATGGCTACACCTTC.

This clone was detected only a few times. The V call is TRBV7-6, the J call TRBJ1-6, with no clear D. The CDR3 contains 14 residues. V lost 0 bases to trimming and J lost 6 bases, with 6 bases between them. Germline V gives CDR1 SGHVS, CDR2 FNYEAQ. The CDR3 region has the DNA TGTGCCAGCAGCTTAGCCGGCCTTAATTCACCCCTCCACTTT. Its translation is CASSLAGLNSPLHF.

The chain uses TRBV5-1 and TRBJ1-1, with TRBD1 matching 8 bases. Germline CDR1 is SGHRS and CDR2 is YFSETQ. Trimming at V came to 3 bases and at J to 5 bases, leaving 6 bases not matched to a gene. There are 14 residues in the CDR3. CDR3 region: CASSWNTGGTEAFF. The CDR3 coding sequence is TGCGCCAGCAGCTGGAATACAGGGGGGACTGAAGCTTTCTTT. Looking up the rest from reference TRBV5-1 and TRBJ1-1 gives the full variable domain: KAGVTQTPRYLIKTRGQQVTLSCSPISGHRSVSWYQQTPGQGLQFLFEYFSETQRNKGNFPGRFSGRQFSNSRSEMNVSTLELGDSALYLCASSWNTGGTEAFFGQGTRLTVV.

This chain uses TRBV10-2 with TRBJ2-1; D tentatively reads TRBD1 or TRBD2 (5 bases each). Per the germline V gene, CDR1 is WSHSY and CDR2 is SAAADI. V was clipped by 8 bases and J by 9 bases, with 17 bases between them. CDR3 size: 13 residues. CDR3 bases: TGCGCCAGCCGGGACCTCTTGGGGAGTGAGCAGTTCTTC. It codes for CASRDLLGSEQFF.

Only one count was recorded for this clone. The rearrangement uses TRBV6-5 and TRBJ2-3, with D perhaps matching TRBD2 (7 bases). V lost 8 bases to trimming and J lost 4 bases, with 16 bases between them. Germline CDR1 reads MNHEY; CDR2 reads SVGAGI. The CDR3 length is 14 residues. The CDR3 loop is CASRAEGGADTQYF. In nucleotides, the CDR3 is TGTGCCAGCCGGGCCGAAGGGGGGGCAGATACGCAGTATTTT.

The chain joins TRBV7-2 to TRBJ2-2; D remains ambiguous. CDR1 and CDR2 (germline): SGHTA, FQGNSA. V was pared by 3 bases and J by 6 bases, with 17 bases between. The CDR3 is 16 residues long. This CDR3 reads CASSFLPYPGAGELFF. CDR3 nucleotide sequence: TGTGCCAGCAGCTTCCTCCCTTATCCTGGTGCCGGGGAGCTGTTTTTT.

This sequence joins TRBV19 and TRBJ2-7, with no clear D. With 6 bases removed from V and 5 bases from J, the gap between germline ends came to 23 bases. CDR1 and CDR2 from the germline V gene are LNHDA and SQIVND (reference sequence). This CDR3 comprises 16 residues. This CDR3 reads CASRSSRTSFGDEQYF. The CDR3, as DNA: TGTGCCAGTAGATCCAGCCGGACGTCGTTTGGGGACGAGCAGTACTTC. The variable domain in full, completed from reference TRBV19 and TRBJ2-7, reads DGGITQSPKYLFRKEGQNVTLSCEQNLNHDAMYWYRQDPGQGLRLIYYSQIVNDFQKGDIAEGYSVSREKKESFPLTVTSAQKNPTAFYLCASRSSRTSFGDEQYFGPGTRLTVT.

This clone appeared a few times. One junction end disagrees with the germline gene, perhaps due to a read error. This chain links TRBV10-1 with TRBJ2-7; D is possibly TRBD2 (5 bases). The germline CDR1 and CDR2 sequences are WNHNN and SYGVQD (reference sequence). CDR3 length equals 14 residues. CDR3 protein: CASSESGISYEQYF. As DNA, the CDR3 is TGCGCCAGCAGCGAGTCGGGGATCTCCTACGAGCAGTACTTC.